This entry lists 8 T cell receptor beta chains sequenced from one sample in a study of shared clonotypes between healthy human individuals. Clones were read by immunoSEQ multiplex PCR, and TCRdb kept only the in-frame ones, dropping some. Here the sample spans 450,000 to 650,000 clones, around 78% being singletons. Specimen: PBMCs. These receptors came from a woman in her thirties or forties in good health. Some clones in this sample may be carry-over from other donors' samples.

The CDR3 coding sequence is TGTGCCAGCAGCTTAGGTGCGGGAGTAGCGAATGAGCAGTTCTTC. Its protein product is CASSLGAGVANEQFF. The chain is built from TRBV13 and TRBJ2-1; 7 nucleotides line up with TRBD2. This CDR3 spans 15 amino acids. Germline assignment: CDR1 PRHDT and CDR2 FYEKMQ (reference sequence). Trimming took 0 bases from V and 7 from J; bases not matched to a gene: 6. Using reference TRBV13 and TRBJ2-1 for the parts outside the CDR3, the full variable domain is AAGVIQSPRHLIKEKRETATLKCYPIPRHDTVYWYQQGPGQDPQFLISFYEKMQSDKGSIPDRFSAQQFSDYHSELNMSSLELGDSALYFCASSLGAGVANEQFFGPGTRLTVL.

The V and J genes are TRBV18 and TRBJ1-4; weak D call: TRBD1 (5 bases). The CDR3 has 13 residues. V shed 3 bases and J shed 15 bases, with 17 bases lying between them. Germline assignment: CDR1 KGHSH and CDR2 LQKENI. CDR3 in DNA: TGTGCCAGCTCACCGGAGGAATCTGGGGCTGTGTTTTTT. Protein: CASSPEESGAVFF.

This chain joins TRBV28 and TRBJ2-4, with D perhaps TRBD1 (5 bases). Between the trimmed V and J ends, which lost 5 bases and 0 bases, there was a span of 11 bases. Germline CDR1 MDHEN, CDR2 SYDVKM. The CDR3 has 15 amino acids. The CDR3 coding sequence is TGTGCCAGCAGTCTCCAGGGTCTAGCCAAAAACATTCAGTACTTC. Amino acid sequence: CASSLQGLAKNIQYF.

The chain uses TRBV4-2 and TRBJ2-3, with 13 bases fitting TRBD2. CDR3 length equals 16 residues. CDR1 and CDR2 (germline): LGHNA, YNFKEQ. V was clipped by 4 bases and J by 3 bases; unmatched bases: 4. CDR3 protein: CASSRPGLAGTDTQYF. As DNA, the CDR3 is TGTGCCAGCAGCCGTCCGGGACTAGCGGGGACAGATACGCAGTATTTT.

The chain is built from TRBV4-2 and TRBJ2-7; 8 nucleotides agree with TRBD2. The CDR3 consists of 15 residues. Germline V gives CDR1 LGHNA, CDR2 YNFKEQ. V was clipped by 1 base and J by 3 bases; unmatched bases: 5. CDR3 sequence (DNA): TGTGCCAGCAGCCAAGGGGCGGGGGGAGGCTACGAGCAGTACTTC. Translated: CASSQGAGGGYEQYF.

This clone came up once. The V gene is TRBV7-6, the J gene TRBJ1-2, with a tentative D call TRBD1 (5 bases). In germline, CDR1 is SGHVS, CDR2 FNYEAQ. V was clipped by 1 base and J by 3 bases, with 6 bases between them. CDR3 size: 13 residues. CDR3 residues: CASSLVGDYGYTF. CDR3 sequence (DNA): TGTGCCAGCAGCTTAGTAGGGGACTATGGCTACACCTTC.

This sequence joins TRBV7-2 and TRBJ1-2; D remains ambiguous. Germline CDR1 is SGHTA and CDR2 is FQGNSA. The CDR3 extends over 14 amino acids. V lost 1 base and J lost 5, with 11 bases in between. The CDR3 sequence is CASSLGRRMYGYTF. The CDR3 DNA follows: TGTGCCAGCAGCTTAGGACGGCGGATGTATGGCTACACCTTC.

The chain carries TRBV25-1 and TRBJ2-7, with D uncertain. Germline V gives CDR1 MGHDK, CDR2 SYGVNS. Trimming shortened V by 6 bases and J by 9 bases, and 15 bases separated the two germline ends. This CDR3 region has 12 residues. The CDR3 protein is CASSNVGVLQYF. The DNA of the CDR3 is TGTGCCAGCAGCAACGTTGGGGTTTTGCAGTACTTC.